The clone carrying this T cell receptor beta chain was seen more than once but under ten times. Its target is unknown. Assay: immunoSEQ multiplex PCR; the TCRdb copy retains only in-frame clones and omits some. The data show roughly 35,000 clones, around 80% seen once. This sample is part of a study of OX40 agonist ivuxolimab in advanced cancers. Study-level information: Intravenous ivuxolimab was administered to patients every 2 weeks at 0.01 to 10 mg/kg.

Germline V gene sequence: CDR1 MNHNS, CDR2 SASEGT. The V end was cut by 6 bases, the J end by 3 bases, with 14 bases between. This CDR3 region has 14 residues. Overall study findings and caveats: Nonresponders, in some cases, also had low normalized T-cell clonal expansion. CD8+ T cells were the subset that, on average, had more expanded clones than CD4+.

This sample comprised CD4+ or CD8+ T cells sorted from blood, obtained in a trial of the OX40 agonist ivuxolimab. The clonotype was recovered from an adult with an advanced solid tumor such as melanoma, head and neck, liver or kidney cancer. The chain links TRBV6-1 to TRBJ1-1; a possible D gene is TRBD1 (5 bases). The CDR3 bases are TGTGCCAGCAGCCTCGGGACGGTTGACACTGAAGCTTTCTTT. Its protein is CASSLGTVDTEAFF.